The T cell receptor beta chain under discussion was sequenced for a study of cytomegalovirus exposure and HLA in healthy donors. General observations from the study: Among TCR sequences, most were rare, though some public TCRs appeared in many donors. A few chains tied to CMV proved CMV antigen-specific in vitro.

TCRdb keeps only in-frame clones here, not all; method: immunoSEQ multiplex PCR. Of some 170,000 clones in the sample, roughly 83% were seen once. As concerns this clone: The target antigen is unknown.

What was sequenced was PBMCs. This TCR was recovered from a man aged 30 to 45 in good health and CMV-seropositive.

The CDR3 DNA sequence: TGTGCCAGCAGGAGAGCTGAGACAGGGGGCCTCTACGAGCAGTACTTC. Amino acid sequence: CASRRAETGGLYEQYF. The chain couples TRBV6-6 to TRBJ2-7, with 10 bases that match TRBD1. CDR1 and CDR2 from the germline V gene are MNHNY and SVGAGI (reference sequence). With V trimmed by 6 bases and J by 3 bases, 11 bases remained unmatched. The CDR3 sequence is 16 residues long.